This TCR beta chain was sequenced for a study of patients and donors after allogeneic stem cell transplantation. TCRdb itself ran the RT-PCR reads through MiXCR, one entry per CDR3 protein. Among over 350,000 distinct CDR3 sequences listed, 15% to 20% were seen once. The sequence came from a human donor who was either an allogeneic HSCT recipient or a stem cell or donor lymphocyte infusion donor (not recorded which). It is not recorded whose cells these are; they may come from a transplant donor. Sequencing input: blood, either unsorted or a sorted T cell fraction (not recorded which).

The CDR3 protein is CASTLGQDYIYEQYF. The CDR3 bases are TGTGCCAGCACTTTGGGACAGGACTACATCTACGAGCAGTACTTC. V usage is TRBV2 and J usage is TRBJ2-7; 8 nucleotides align to TRBD1. With 7 bases clipped from V and 3 bases from J, the junction kept 11 bases outside the gene matches. CDR3 length equals 15 residues. Germline CDR1 and CDR2: SNHLY and FYNNEI.